These 32 T cell receptor beta chains originate from one sample sequenced in a study of T-cell reconstitution after alpha-beta-depleted transplantation in children (dated by TCRdb to 2016 to 2017). Libraries were built with PCR. The data were produced on an Illumina HiSeq 2500. Molecular barcoding was employed in the preparation of TCR libraries, with unique molecular identifiers being used to normalize TCRbeta repertoire quantification. Starting from the raw public reads, TCRdb applied fastp trimming at Q25, assembled clones with MiXCR and retained in-frame beta chains. Entries are consolidated by CDR3 protein sequence, retaining the most common genes and DNA. Across this sample there are some 520,000 distinct CDR3 sequences, with around a third seen only once. The top ten constitute roughly 2.5% of the sample. This sample comprised PBMCs from the stem cell graft donor, obtained from the stem cell graft. These receptors all come from a human donor who donated a stem cell graft to a child with aplastic anemia.

A few counts support this clonotype. For the CDR3, the DNA is TGCAGCGTTACCCGGTTAGCGGGAGGGGATGAGCAGTTCTTC. Residues: CSVTRLAGGDEQFF. The chain joins TRBV29-1 to TRBJ2-1; the match to TRBD2 covers 11 bases. CDR1 SQVTM and CDR2 ANQGSEA come from the germline V gene. The ends lost 5 bases at V and 8 bases at J; junction bases unmatched: 8. There are 14 residues in the CDR3.

The chain couples TRBV7-2 to TRBJ2-5; a possible D gene is TRBD2 (5 bases). The CDR3 has 14 residues. Trimming shortened V by 8 bases and J by 4 bases, and 17 bases separated the two germline ends. The germline CDR1 and CDR2 sequences are SGHTA and FQGNSA. As DNA, the CDR3 is TGTGCCAGCGGCTACTATGGACTGCGAGAGACCCAGTACTTC. This encodes CASGYYGLRETQYF.

This rearrangement joins TRBV7-2 to TRBJ1-5; perhaps TRBD1 as D (6 bases). The CDR3 covers 15 residues. Looked up from germline, CDR1 is SGHTA and CDR2 is FQGNSA. V was trimmed by 4 bases and J by 9 bases, leaving 19 bases between them. The CDR3 region has the DNA TGTGCCAGCAGCTCGACCAGGGGCCCGCAAGGGCCCCAGCATTTT. It translates to CASSSTRGPQGPQHF.

This clonotype was picked up many times. This chain joins TRBV29-1 and TRBJ2-1; TRBD1 agrees at 7 bases. This CDR3 spans 12 amino acids. J was trimmed by 9 bases and V by 8 bases; bases with no gene match: 10. Germline-derived CDR1 and CDR2 are SQVTM and ANQGSEA. CDR3 loop: CSPRDRVGEQFF. In nucleotides, the CDR3 is TGCAGCCCCCGGGACAGAGTCGGTGAGCAGTTCTTC.

There are a few counts of this clonotype. The V gene is TRBV29-1, the J gene TRBJ2-3, with D unresolved. The CDR3 consists of 10 residues. Germline CDR1 is SQVTM and CDR2 is ANQGSEA. V was trimmed by 4 bases and J by 5 bases, leaving 4 bases between them. CDR3 in amino acids: CSVGRDTQYF. The CDR3, as DNA: TGCAGCGTTGGGCGAGATACGCAGTATTTT.

Ten or more counts support this clonotype. V gene TRBV4-2 combines with J gene TRBJ2-1; TRBD2 might be the D (6 bases). V dropped 1 base and J dropped 9 bases, with 13 bases sitting between them. The CDR3 is 14 amino acids. Germline lookup yields CDR1 LGHNA and CDR2 YNFKEQ. The CDR3 coding sequence is TGTGCCAGCAGCCAAGGACTAGAGTCTAGTGAGCAGTTCTTC. It translates to CASSQGLESSEQFF.

The rearrangement links TRBV20-1 to TRBJ2-3; TRBD1 aligns across 7 bases. V dropped 3 bases and J dropped 0; count of bases not matched to a gene: 0. This CDR3 is 13 amino acids long. From germline, CDR1 is DFQATT and CDR2 SNEGSKA (reference sequence). CDR3 residues: CSARDRSTDTQYF. In DNA, the CDR3 is TGCAGTGCTAGGGACAGGAGCACAGATACGCAGTATTTT.

The chain joins TRBV14 to TRBJ2-5, with D possibly matching TRBD2 (5 bases). CDR3 length equals 16 residues. The germline CDR1 and CDR2 sequences are SGHDN and FVKESK. Between the trimmed V and J ends, which lost 4 bases and 1 base, there was a span of 16 bases. The CDR3 here is CASSPWRSSTQETQYF. In nucleotides, the CDR3 is TGTGCCAGCAGCCCTTGGAGGAGTAGTACCCAAGAGACCCAGTACTTC.

The chain links TRBV5-1 to TRBJ1-1; D is undetermined. CDR3 length: 13 residues. CDR1 is SGHRS, CDR2 YFSETQ, per germline. V was clipped by 0 bases and J by 6 bases, with 9 bases between them. As DNA, the CDR3 is TGCGCCAGCAGCTTGGGGGTGGTCGCTGAAGCTTTCTTT. Residues: CASSLGVVAEAFF.

This clonotype was picked up a small number of times. This sequence joins TRBV20-1 and TRBJ2-7; possibly TRBD1 for D (5 bases). V dropped 3 bases and J dropped 0 bases, with 18 bases sitting between them. CDR3 size: 16 residues. Germline CDR1 DFQATT, CDR2 SNEGSKA (reference sequence). The CDR3 protein is CSASFVGAGGSYEQYF. DNA for the CDR3: TGCAGTGCTAGTTTCGTAGGGGCAGGTGGCTCCTACGAGCAGTACTTC.

V is TRBV7-2 and J is TRBJ2-3, with D hard to call. The germline V gene has CDR1 SGHTA and CDR2 FQGNSA. The CDR3 has 16 amino acids. With 5 bases removed from V and 0 bases from J, the gap between germline ends came to 15 bases. This chain's CDR3 is CASSPRVGYSTDTQYF. CDR3 coding DNA: TGTGCCAGCAGCCCCCGGGTAGGCTACAGCACAGATACGCAGTATTTT.

This clonotype has only a few counts. The chain joins TRBV29-1 to TRBJ1-1, with TRBD1 as a possible D gene (5 bases). The CDR3 extends over 13 amino acids. The V gene's germline CDR1 is SQVTM and CDR2 ANQGSEA. V shed 4 bases and J shed 6 bases, with 15 bases lying between them. CDR3 in DNA: TGCAGCGTTGGGCGGGGGGGGAGCGCTGAAGCTTTCTTT. This gives the protein CSVGRGGSAEAFF.

The chain employs TRBV14 and TRBJ1-3; D perhaps matches TRBD1 (6 bases). Trimming stripped 0 bases from V and 4 bases from J, with 19 bases between. CDR1 is SGHDN and CDR2 is FVKESK in the germline V gene. CDR3 length: 18 residues. The CDR3 DNA reads TGTGCCAGCAGCCAAGATCCGGGCAGGGGCCCGCAAGGAAACACCATATATTTT. It is translated as CASSQDPGRGPQGNTIYF.

This clonotype was recorded a few times. The chain is built from TRBV29-1 and TRBJ2-7; TRBD2 agrees at 12 bases. With V trimmed by 1 base and J by 2 bases, 0 bases remained unmatched. The CDR3 has 14 residues. In germline, CDR1 is SQVTM, CDR2 ANQGSEA. CDR3 DNA sequence: TGCAGCGTTGAAGGGACTAGCGGGACCTACGAGCAGTACTTC. Translated: CSVEGTSGTYEQYF.

This clonotype was detected only a few times. The V call is TRBV20-1, the J call TRBJ2-3, with D possibly being TRBD2 (6 bases). Germline CDR1 and CDR2: DFQATT and SNEGSKA (reference sequence). The CDR3 runs to 15 residues. Deletions cut 6 bases from V and 3 bases from J, with 19 bases between. This chain's CDR3 is CSAVAATSRTDTQYF. The CDR3 coding sequence is TGCAGTGCGGTAGCGGCCACCTCCCGAACAGATACGCAGTATTTT.

This clonotype was counted only a few times. This rearrangement joins TRBV12-3 or TRBV12-4 to TRBJ2-7; 12 bases agree with TRBD1. This CDR3 has 14 residues. The V gene end was trimmed by 6 bases and the J gene end by 7 bases; junction bases not matched to a gene: 7. In nucleotides, the CDR3 is TGTGCCAGCAGACCGGGACAGGGGGCGGGTGAGCAGTACTTC. It codes for CASRPGQGAGEQYF.

The chain employs TRBV14 and TRBJ2-3; D may correspond to TRBD1 or TRBD2 (5 bases each). V lost 1 base to trimming and J lost 0 bases, with 11 bases between them. Germline V gene sequence: CDR1 SGHDN, CDR2 FVKESK. The CDR3 loop spans 16 amino acids. CDR3 residues: CASSQGDRSSTDTQYF. DNA of the CDR3: TGTGCCAGCAGCCAAGGGGACCGCTCTAGCACAGATACGCAGTATTTT.

This chain links TRBV12-3 or TRBV12-4 with TRBJ1-4; D possibly corresponds to TRBD1 (6 bases). This CDR3 spans 12 amino acids. Trimming pared 6 bases from V and 8 bases from J, leaving 10 bases between. The CDR3 here is CASRRGPEKLFF. CDR3 in DNA: TGTGCCAGCAGGCGGGGGCCGGAAAAACTGTTTTTT.

This CDR3 is CASSQVRVMNTEAFF. The DNA of the CDR3 is TGCGCCAGCAGCCAAGTAAGGGTCATGAACACTGAAGCTTTCTTT. The V and J genes are TRBV4-3 and TRBJ1-1; D not resolved. Deletions cut 1 base from V and 0 bases from J, with 9 bases between. The CDR3 has 15 residues. Per germline, CDR1 LGHNA and CDR2 YSLEER.

This clonotype appeared a few times. V is TRBV20-1 and J is TRBJ1-1, with no clear D. The ends were cut back, 4 bases at V and 1 base at J, with 16 bases in the middle. CDR1 and CDR2 from the germline V gene are DFQATT and SNEGSKA (reference sequence). The CDR3 consists of 15 residues. The CDR3: CSAKPNTAGNTEAFF. The CDR3 DNA follows: TGCAGTGCTAAACCTAACACCGCGGGGAACACTGAAGCTTTCTTT.

The chain joins TRBV5-1 to TRBJ1-1; D not resolved. Per the germline V gene, CDR1 is SGHRS and CDR2 is YFSETQ. Trimming removed 1 base from V and 1 base from J, with 8 bases in between. The length of the CDR3 is 14 residues. The CDR3 DNA is TGCGCCAGCAGCTTGTTACGGAGGAACACTGAAGCTTTCTTT. Protein sequence: CASSLLRRNTEAFF.

The chain couples TRBV5-6 to TRBJ1-5, with 8 nucleotides matching TRBD1. Germline V lookup: CDR1 SGHDT, CDR2 YYEEEE. The CDR3 spans 14 residues. Unmatched junction bases numbered 4, after V lost 4 bases and J lost 4 bases. The CDR3 here is CASSTGTGNQPQHF. The DNA for the CDR3 is TGTGCCAGCAGCACCGGGACAGGAAATCAGCCCCAGCATTTT.

The chain combines TRBV12-3 or TRBV12-4 with TRBJ2-7; TRBD1 matches 9 bases. V gave up 1 base and J gave up 7 bases; unmatched junction bases: 5. The CDR3 is made up of 14 amino acids. DNA of the CDR3: TGTGCCAGCAGTTTAGACAGGGGGCAGGGGGAGCAGTACTTC. Its protein product is CASSLDRGQGEQYF.

The sample holds many counts of this clonotype. The chain carries TRBV6-2 or TRBV6-3 and TRBJ2-1; D possibly corresponds to TRBD1 (5 bases). The CDR3 extends over 14 amino acids. V was trimmed by 7 bases and J by 4 bases, leaving 14 bases between them. Looked up from germline, CDR1 is MNHEY and CDR2 is SVGEGT. Written as DNA, the CDR3 is TGTGCCAGCAAGCAGGGCGGAAATTACAATGAGCAGTTCTTC. Translating gives CASKQGGNYNEQFF.

Here the CDR3 DNA reads TGTGCCAGCACGGGCTGGGACTCCTACGAGCAGTACTTC. It codes for CASTGWDSYEQYF. The chain joins TRBV27 to TRBJ2-7; D not resolved. This CDR3 has 13 amino acids. Germline CDR1 is MNHEY and CDR2 is SMNVEV (reference sequence). Trimming removed 7 bases from V and 0 bases from J, with 10 bases in between.

The chain has TRBV12-5 and TRBJ2-1; TRBD1 matches at 7 bases. The CDR3 has 15 residues. The germline V gene has CDR1 LGHNT and CDR2 FRNRAP. V trimming: 5 bases; J trimming: 1 base; junction bases outside the gene matches: 5. The DNA of the CDR3 is TGTGCTAGTGGTGCTAGGGGGCTTTCCTACAATGAGCAGTTCTTC. It is translated as CASGARGLSYNEQFF.

V usage is TRBV12-3 or TRBV12-4 and J usage is TRBJ2-3, with 7 bases aligning to TRBD2. This CDR3 has 16 amino acids. V dropped 2 bases and J dropped 6; count of bases not matched to a gene: 11. DNA for the CDR3: TGTGCCAGCAGTTTACAGCGGGGTACTTACGGGGATACGCAGTATTTT. Translation: CASSLQRGTYGDTQYF.

V and J are TRBV20-1 and TRBJ1-4, with 8 bases aligning to TRBD1. This CDR3 spans 14 amino acids. The V and J ends lost 0 bases and 8 bases, in that order; junction bases with no gene match: 5. Germline CDR1 and CDR2: DFQATT and SNEGSKA (reference sequence). The CDR3 nucleotides are TGCAGTGCTAGAGAGGGCAGGGGGCGAGAAAAACTGTTTTTT. This encodes CSAREGRGREKLFF.

The genes are TRBV28 and TRBJ2-2; possibly TRBD2 for D (5 bases). Germline V gene data show CDR1 as MDHEN and CDR2 as SYDVKM. The CDR3 extends over 14 amino acids. Trimming took 9 bases from V and 6 from J, leaving 17 bases between them. The CDR3 region is CASTPSPSAGELFF. As DNA, the CDR3 is TGTGCCAGTACACCTAGCCCTTCTGCCGGGGAGCTGTTTTTT.

In regard to this clonotype: Germline and junction disagree at one end, which may indicate a read error. The J gene is TRBJ1-1, the V gene TRBV28; D uncertain. The V gene's germline CDR1 is MDHEN and CDR2 SYDVKM. The CDR3 runs to 17 residues. The CDR3 DNA is TGTGCCAGCAGTTTATGGACCGCAGGAGACATGAACACTGAAGCTTTCTTC. It is translated as CASSLWTAGDMNTEAFF.

This chain uses TRBV12-3 or TRBV12-4 with TRBJ2-5; 9 nucleotides match TRBD1. With V trimmed by 6 bases and J by 5 bases, 10 bases remained unmatched. This CDR3 region has 15 residues. The DNA for the CDR3 is TGTGCCAGCAGGGTGACAGGGGGTTCGAGGGAGACCCAGTACTTC. Its translation: CASRVTGGSRETQYF.

This clonotype was recorded only once. This sequence joins TRBV10-3 and TRBJ1-3; tentatively, D is TRBD1 (6 bases). The CDR3 length is 16 residues. Germline CDR1 is ENHRY and CDR2 is SYGVKD. V was clipped by 2 bases and J by 2 bases, with 13 bases between them. The CDR3 spells CAISEGGPTAGNTIYF. For the CDR3, the DNA is TGTGCCATCAGTGAGGGGGGCCCCACAGCTGGAAACACCATATATTTT.